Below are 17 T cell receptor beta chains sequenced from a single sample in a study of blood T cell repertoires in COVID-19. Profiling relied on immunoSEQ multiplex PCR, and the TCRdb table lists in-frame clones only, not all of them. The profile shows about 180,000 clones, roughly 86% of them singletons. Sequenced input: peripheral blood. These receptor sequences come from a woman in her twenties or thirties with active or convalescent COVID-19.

CDR3 sequence reads: CASSQKSSGTDTQYF. The CDR3 bases are TGTGCCAGCAGCCAAAAGTCGAGCGGCACAGATACGCAGTATTTT. The chain is built from TRBV4-2 and TRBJ2-3; unclear D gene. The germline V gene encodes CDR1 LGHNA and CDR2 YNFKEQ. V gave up 2 bases and J gave up 1 base, with 10 bases separating them. This CDR3 spans 15 amino acids.

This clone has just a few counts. DNA for the CDR3: TGTGCCAGCAGTGACACAGCCTTAAATGGCTACACCTTC. Protein sequence: CASSDTALNGYTF. The genes are TRBV6-1 and TRBJ1-2, with D unresolved. Germline-derived CDR1 and CDR2 are MNHNS and SASEGT. This CDR3 spans 13 amino acids. Trimming stripped 3 bases from V and 6 bases from J, with 11 bases between.

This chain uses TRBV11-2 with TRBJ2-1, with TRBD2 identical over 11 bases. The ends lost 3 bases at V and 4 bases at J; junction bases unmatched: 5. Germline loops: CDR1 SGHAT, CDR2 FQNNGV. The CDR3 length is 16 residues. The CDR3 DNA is TGTGCCAGCAGCTTGGGGACTAGCGGTTATTACAATGAGCAGTTCTTC. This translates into CASSLGTSGYYNEQFF.

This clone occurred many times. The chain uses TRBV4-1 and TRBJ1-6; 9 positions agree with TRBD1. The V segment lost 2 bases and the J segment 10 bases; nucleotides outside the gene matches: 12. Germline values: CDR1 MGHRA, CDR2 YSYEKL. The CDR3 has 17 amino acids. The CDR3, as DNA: TGCGCCAGCAGCCAATATTCCAAACAGGGGGCAAGATCACCCCTCCACTTT. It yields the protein CASSQYSKQGARSPLHF.

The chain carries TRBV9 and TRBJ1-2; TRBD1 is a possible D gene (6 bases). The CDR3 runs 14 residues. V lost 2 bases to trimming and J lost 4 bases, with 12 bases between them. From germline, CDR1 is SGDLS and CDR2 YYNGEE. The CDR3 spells CASSVGDTTYGYTF. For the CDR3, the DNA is TGTGCCAGCAGCGTCGGGGACACTACCTATGGCTACACCTTC. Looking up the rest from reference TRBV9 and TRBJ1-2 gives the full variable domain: DSGVTQTPKHLITATGQRVTLRCSPRSGDLSVYWYQQSLDQGLQFLIQYYNGEERAKGNILERFSAQQFPDLHSELNLSSLELGDSALYFCASSVGDTTYGYTFGSGTRLTVV.

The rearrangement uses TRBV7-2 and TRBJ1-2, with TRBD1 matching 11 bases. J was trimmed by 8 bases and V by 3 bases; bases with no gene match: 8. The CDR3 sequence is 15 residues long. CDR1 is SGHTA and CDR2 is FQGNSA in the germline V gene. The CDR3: CASSFLGTGGGGYTF. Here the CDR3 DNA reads TGTGCCAGCAGCTTCTTAGGGACAGGGGGTGGAGGCTACACCTTC.

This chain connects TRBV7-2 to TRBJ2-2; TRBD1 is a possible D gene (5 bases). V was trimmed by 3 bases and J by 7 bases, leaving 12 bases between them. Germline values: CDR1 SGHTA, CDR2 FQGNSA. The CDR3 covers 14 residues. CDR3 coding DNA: TGTGCCAGCAGCTTTTTCAGGGCGAACGGGGAGCTGTTTTTT. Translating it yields CASSFFRANGELFF.

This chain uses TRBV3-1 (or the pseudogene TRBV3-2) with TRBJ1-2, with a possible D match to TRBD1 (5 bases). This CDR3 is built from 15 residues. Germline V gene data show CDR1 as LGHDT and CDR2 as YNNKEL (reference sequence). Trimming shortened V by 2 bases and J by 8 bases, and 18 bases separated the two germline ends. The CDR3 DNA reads TGTGCCAGCAGCCAACAATTTACAGGTCTGGCGGGCTACACCTTC. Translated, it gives CASSQQFTGLAGYTF.

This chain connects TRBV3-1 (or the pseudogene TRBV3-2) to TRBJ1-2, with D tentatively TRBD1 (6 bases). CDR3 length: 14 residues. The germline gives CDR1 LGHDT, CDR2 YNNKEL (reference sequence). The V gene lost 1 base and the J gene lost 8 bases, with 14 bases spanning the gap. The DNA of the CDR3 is TGTGCCAGCAGCCAAGCTTGGACAGATGGAGGCTACACCTTC. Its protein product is CASSQAWTDGGYTF.

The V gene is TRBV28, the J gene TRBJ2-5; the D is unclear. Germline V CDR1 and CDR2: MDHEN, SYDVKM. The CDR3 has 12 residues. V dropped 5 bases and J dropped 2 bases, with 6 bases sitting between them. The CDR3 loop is CASSILQETQYF. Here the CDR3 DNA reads TGTGCCAGCAGTATATTACAAGAGACCCAGTACTTC.

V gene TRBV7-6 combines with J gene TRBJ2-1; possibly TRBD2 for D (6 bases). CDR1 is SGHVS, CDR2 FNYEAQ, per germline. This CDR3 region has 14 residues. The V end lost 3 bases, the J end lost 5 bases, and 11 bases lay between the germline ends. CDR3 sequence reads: CASSLEGSNNEQFF. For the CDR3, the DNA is TGTGCCAGCAGCTTGGAGGGGAGCAACAATGAGCAGTTCTTC.

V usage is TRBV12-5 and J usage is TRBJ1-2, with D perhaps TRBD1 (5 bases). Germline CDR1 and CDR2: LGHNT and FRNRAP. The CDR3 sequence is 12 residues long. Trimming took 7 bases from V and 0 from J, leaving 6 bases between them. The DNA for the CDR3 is TGTGCTAGTGCGGGGGCTAACTATGGCTACACCTTC. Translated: CASAGANYGYTF.

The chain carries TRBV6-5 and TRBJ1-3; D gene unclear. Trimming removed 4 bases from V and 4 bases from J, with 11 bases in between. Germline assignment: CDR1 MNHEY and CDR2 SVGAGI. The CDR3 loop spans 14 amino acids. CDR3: CASSSGSLGNTIYF. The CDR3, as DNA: TGTGCCAGCAGTTCTGGGAGTTTGGGAAACACCATATATTTT.

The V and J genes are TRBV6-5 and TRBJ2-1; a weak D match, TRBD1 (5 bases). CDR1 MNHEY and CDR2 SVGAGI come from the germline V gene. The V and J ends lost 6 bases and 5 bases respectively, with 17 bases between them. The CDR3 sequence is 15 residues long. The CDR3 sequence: CASSSGRVAHNEQFF. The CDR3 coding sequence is TGTGCCAGCAGCTCCGGCAGGGTAGCCCACAATGAGCAGTTCTTC.

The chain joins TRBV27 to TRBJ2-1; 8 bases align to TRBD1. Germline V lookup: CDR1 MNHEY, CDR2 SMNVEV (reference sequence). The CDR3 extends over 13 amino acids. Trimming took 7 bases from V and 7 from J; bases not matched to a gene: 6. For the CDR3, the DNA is TGTGCCAGCACCGAGACAGGGGTTAATGAGCAGTTCTTC. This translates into CASTETGVNEQFF.

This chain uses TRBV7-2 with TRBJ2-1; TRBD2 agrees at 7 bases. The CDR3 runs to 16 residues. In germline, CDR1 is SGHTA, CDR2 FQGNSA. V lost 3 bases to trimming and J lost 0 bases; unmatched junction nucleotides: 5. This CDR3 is CASSLRAGPSYNEQFF. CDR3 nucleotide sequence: TGTGCCAGCAGCTTGCGAGCGGGACCCTCCTACAATGAGCAGTTCTTC.

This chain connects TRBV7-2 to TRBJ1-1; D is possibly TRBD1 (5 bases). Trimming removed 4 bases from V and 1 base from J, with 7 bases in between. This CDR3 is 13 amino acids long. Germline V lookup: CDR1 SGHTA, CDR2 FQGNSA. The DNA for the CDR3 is TGTGCCAGCAGCTCCGGACAGAACACTGAAGCTTTCTTT. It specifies CASSSGQNTEAFF.